Shown below are 15 T cell receptor beta chains from a single sample sequenced in a study of human T cells and chemical hapten exposure. Time point defined: pre-sensitization, week 0. Treatment denoted: therapeutic diphenylcyclopropenone sensitization with weekly scalp DPC. MiXCR was run by TCRdb on the RACE reads, yielding one entry per CDR3 protein. This table has about 300,000 distinct CDR3 sequences, 5% to 6.5% appearing once. The sample here was whole blood, taken in connection with sensitization to the hapten diphenylcyclopropenone (DPC). These receptors all stem from a woman between 18 and 30 years old with alopecia areata. Some clones in this sample may be carry-over from other donors' samples.

This clonotype came up many times. The genes are TRBV5-1 and TRBJ2-7; 10 nucleotides agree with TRBD1. With V trimmed by 3 bases and J by 4 bases, 10 bases remained unmatched. Germline values: CDR1 SGHRS, CDR2 YFSETQ. This CDR3 is built from 16 residues. CDR3 bases: TGCGCCAGCAGCTGGATACCGGGACAGGGGTGGTACGAGCAGTACTTC. This sequence encodes CASSWIPGQGWYEQYF.

This clonotype was observed a handful of times. V and J are TRBV12-3 or TRBV12-4 and TRBJ1-2, with 7 bases lining up with TRBD1. Trimming removed 8 bases from V and 4 bases from J; junction bases left unmatched: 7. The CDR3 covers 13 residues. This CDR3 is CASAETGVYGYTF. The CDR3 DNA follows: TGTGCCAGCGCCGAAACAGGGGTCTATGGCTACACCTTC.

Ten or more counts support this clonotype. The V gene is TRBV19, the J gene TRBJ2-2, with D possibly being TRBD2 (7 bases). The CDR3 spans 15 residues. The V gene's germline CDR1 is LNHDA and CDR2 SQIVND (reference sequence). V lost 10 bases to trimming and J lost 4 bases, with 19 bases between them. CDR3 sequence (DNA): TGTGCCACCGAACTTGGGGAGGGGGTCACCGGGGAGCTGTTTTTT. Residues: CATELGEGVTGELFF.

This rearrangement joins TRBV3-1 to TRBJ2-5, with TRBD2 matching 15 bases. The CDR3 is made up of 19 amino acids. J lost 2 bases, V lost 0 bases, and 7 bases had no gene match. Germline-derived CDR1 and CDR2 are LGHDT and YNNKEL (reference sequence). DNA for the CDR3: TGTGCCAGCAGCCAAGACGCCCCTGGACTAGCGGGGGGGCAAGAGACCCAGTACTTC. This translates into CASSQDAPGLAGGQETQYF.

This clonotype has ten or more counts. The DNA of the CDR3 is TGCGCCAGCAGCTTGGAGGGGAGGAGAGAGACCCAGTACTTC. It specifies CASSLEGRRETQYF. The chain joins TRBV5-1 to TRBJ2-5; a weak D match, TRBD2 (6 bases). V shed 0 bases and J shed 4 bases, with 10 bases lying between them. The CDR3 length is 14 residues. Looked up from germline, CDR1 is SGHRS and CDR2 is YFSETQ.

This clonotype has more than one count but fewer than ten. The rearrangement uses TRBV12-3 or TRBV12-4 and TRBJ2-6; D may match TRBD1 or TRBD2 (5 bases each). V lost 10 bases and J lost 1, with 11 bases in between. This CDR3 is built from 14 residues. CDR3 protein: CAIWDQSGANVLTF. In DNA form, the CDR3 reads TGTGCCATCTGGGACCAATCTGGGGCCAACGTCCTGACTTTC.

There are many counts of this clonotype. This chain links TRBV4-1 with TRBJ1-2; D is unclear. Germline V CDR1 and CDR2: MGHRA, YSYEKL. This CDR3 spans 14 amino acids. Trimming cost V 0 bases and J 4 bases, with 9 bases left between them. Written as DNA, the CDR3 is TGCGCCAGCAGCCAAGAATGGGGAGGCTATGGCTACACCTTC. Residues: CASSQEWGGYGYTF.

This rearrangement joins TRBV18 to TRBJ1-4, with D unclear. Germline V CDR1 and CDR2: KGHSH, LQKENI. This CDR3 comprises 13 residues. V was clipped by 6 bases and J by 8 bases, with 13 bases between them. The CDR3 region is CASSPKAMEKLFF. CDR3 bases: TGTGCCAGCTCCCCCAAAGCCATGGAAAAACTGTTTTTT.

The chain has TRBV7-9 and TRBJ1-2; D is perhaps TRBD1 (6 bases). The CDR3 sequence is 14 residues long. Trimming took off 2 bases at V and 3 bases at J, with 10 bases between the two ends. From germline, CDR1 is SEHNR and CDR2 FQNEAQ (reference sequence). The CDR3 region is CASSLKGGDYGYTF. The CDR3 DNA reads as TGTGCCAGCAGCTTAAAGGGGGGCGACTATGGCTACACCTTC.

This clonotype was counted at least ten times. The CDR3 region is CASLPVSGANVLTF. In nucleotides, the CDR3 is TGTGCCAGCCTCCCGGTCTCTGGGGCCAACGTCCTGACTTTC. The J gene is TRBJ2-6, the V gene TRBV6-1; no clear D. This CDR3 is 14 amino acids long. Germline V lookup: CDR1 MNHNS, CDR2 SASEGT. The V gene lost 8 bases and the J gene lost 0 bases, with 8 bases spanning the gap.

This clonotype was counted only a few times. The chain links TRBV28 to TRBJ1-2; 7 bases map to TRBD1. The length of the CDR3 is 16 residues. Germline V gene data show CDR1 as MDHEN and CDR2 as SYDVKM. Germline trimming cut 6 bases from V and 3 bases from J; bases unmatched to any gene: 13. CDR3 coding DNA: TGTGCCAGCAGCCAAACCACGGGACAGACTCACTATGGCTACACCTTC. It is translated as CASSQTTGQTHYGYTF.

This clonotype was observed a few times. The CDR3 spells CASSLEGERRRWETQYF. The CDR3 DNA follows: TGTGCCAGCAGTTTGGAGGGGGAACGCCGGCGATGGGAGACCCAGTACTTC. This chain joins TRBV7-9 and TRBJ2-5; D possibly uses TRBD1 or TRBD2 (6 bases each). The germline CDR1 and CDR2 sequences are SEHNR and FQNEAQ (reference sequence). Trimming left V 6 bases short and J 5 bases short, with 25 bases between. This CDR3 spans 17 amino acids.

This clonotype was seen more than once but under ten times. The J gene is TRBJ1-5, the V gene TRBV7-8, with D perhaps matching TRBD1 (5 bases). The germline gives CDR1 SGHVS, CDR2 FQNEAQ. The V and J ends lost 0 bases and 3 bases respectively, with 15 bases between them. CDR3 length: 17 residues. CDR3 DNA: TGTGCCAGCAGCTTAGCGCCCCTGCGGGGGAACAATCAGCCCCAGCATTTT. It codes for CASSLAPLRGNNQPQHF.

V usage is TRBV5-1 and J usage is TRBJ1-2, with D maybe TRBD1 (6 bases). Germline loops: CDR1 SGHRS, CDR2 YFSETQ. The CDR3 loop spans 14 amino acids. V dropped 2 bases and J dropped 7 bases, with 15 bases sitting between them. The CDR3 DNA follows: TGCGCCAGCAGCTTTTCCGGCGAGGGGGTTGGCTACACCTTC. Translation: CASSFSGEGVGYTF.

This clonotype came up a few times. V is TRBV4-3 and J is TRBJ1-6; D not resolved. The CDR3 has 13 amino acids. V shed 0 bases and J shed 11 bases, with 8 bases lying between them. Germline V CDR1 and CDR2: LGHNA, YSLEER. The chain's CDR3 is CASSQDSQAPLHF. Written as DNA, the CDR3 is TGCGCCAGCAGCCAAGATTCCCAAGCACCCCTCCACTTT.